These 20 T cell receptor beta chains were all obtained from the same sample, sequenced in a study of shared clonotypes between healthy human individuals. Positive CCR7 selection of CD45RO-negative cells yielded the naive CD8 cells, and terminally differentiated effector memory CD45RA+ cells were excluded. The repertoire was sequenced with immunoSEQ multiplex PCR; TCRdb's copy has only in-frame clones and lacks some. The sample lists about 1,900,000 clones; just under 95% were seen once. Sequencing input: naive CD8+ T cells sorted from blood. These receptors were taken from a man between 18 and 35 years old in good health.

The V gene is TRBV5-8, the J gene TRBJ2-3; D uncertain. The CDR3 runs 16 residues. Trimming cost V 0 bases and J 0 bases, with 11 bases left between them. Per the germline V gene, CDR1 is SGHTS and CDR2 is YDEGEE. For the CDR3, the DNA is TGTGCCAGCAGCTTGGTGGTGGGGAAGAGCACAGATACGCAGTATTTT. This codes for CASSLVVGKSTDTQYF.

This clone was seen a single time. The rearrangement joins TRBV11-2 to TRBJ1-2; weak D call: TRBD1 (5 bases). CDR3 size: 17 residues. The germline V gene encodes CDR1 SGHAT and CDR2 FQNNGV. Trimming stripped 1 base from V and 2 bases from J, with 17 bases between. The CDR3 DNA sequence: TGTGCCAGCAGCTTAGCGCTCGCGACAGTGCCCAACTATGGCTACACCTTC. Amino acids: CASSLALATVPNYGYTF.

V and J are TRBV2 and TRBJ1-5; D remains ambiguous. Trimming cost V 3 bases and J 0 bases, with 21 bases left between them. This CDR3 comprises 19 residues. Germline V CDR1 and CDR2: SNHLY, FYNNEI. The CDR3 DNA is TGTGCCAGCAGTGATATCGAACGTCGAGAGCGATATAGCAATCAGCCCCAGCATTTT. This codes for CASSDIERRERYSNQPQHF. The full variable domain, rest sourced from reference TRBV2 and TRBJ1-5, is EPEVTQTPSHQVTQMGQEVILRCVPISNHLYFYWYRQILGQKVEFLVSFYNNEISEKSEIFDDQFSVERPDGSNFTLKIRSTKLEDSAMYFCASSDIERRERYSNQPQHFGDGTRLSIL.

CDR3 in amino acids: CASSLSGLSGYTF. In nucleotides, the CDR3 is TGTGCCAGCAGTTTATCGGGACTCTCCGGCTACACCTTC. The chain couples TRBV27 to TRBJ1-2; TRBD1 might be the D (5 bases). Between the trimmed V and J ends, which lost 0 bases and 8 bases, there was a span of 10 bases. The V gene's germline CDR1 is MNHEY and CDR2 SMNVEV (reference sequence). This CDR3 spans 13 amino acids.

The CDR3 spells CASTNSGGPSGEQYF. CDR3 sequence (DNA): TGTGCCAGCACTAATAGCGGGGGACCTTCGGGCGAGCAGTACTTC. The rearrangement links TRBV6-1 to TRBJ2-7; 9 positions agree with TRBD2. Germline loops: CDR1 MNHNS, CDR2 SASEGT. J was trimmed by 6 bases and V by 7 bases; bases with no gene match: 13. CDR3 length equals 15 residues.

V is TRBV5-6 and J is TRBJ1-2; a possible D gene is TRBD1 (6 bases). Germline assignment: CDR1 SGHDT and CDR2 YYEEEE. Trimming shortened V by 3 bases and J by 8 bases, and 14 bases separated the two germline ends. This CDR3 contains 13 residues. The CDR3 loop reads CASSSDSLRGYTF. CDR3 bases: TGTGCCAGCAGCTCGGACAGCCTGCGGGGCTACACCTTC.

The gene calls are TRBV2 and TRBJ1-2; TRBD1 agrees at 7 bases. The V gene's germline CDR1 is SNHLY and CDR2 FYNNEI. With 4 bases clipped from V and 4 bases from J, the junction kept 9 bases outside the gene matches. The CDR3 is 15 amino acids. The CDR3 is CASSAGTEGSYGYTF. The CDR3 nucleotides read TGTGCCAGCAGTGCCGGGACAGAAGGGAGCTATGGCTACACCTTC.

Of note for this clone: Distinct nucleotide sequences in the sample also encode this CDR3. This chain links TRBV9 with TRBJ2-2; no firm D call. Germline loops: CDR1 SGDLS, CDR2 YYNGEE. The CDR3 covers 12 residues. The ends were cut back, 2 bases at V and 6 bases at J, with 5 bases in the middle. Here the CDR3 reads CASSVSPGELFF. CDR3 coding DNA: TGTGCCAGCAGCGTGTCCCCCGGGGAGCTGTTTTTT. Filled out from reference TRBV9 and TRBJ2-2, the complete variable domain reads DSGVTQTPKHLITATGQRVTLRCSPRSGDLSVYWYQQSLDQGLQFLIQYYNGEERAKGNILERFSAQQFPDLHSELNLSSLELGDSALYFCASSVSPGELFFGEGSRLTVL.

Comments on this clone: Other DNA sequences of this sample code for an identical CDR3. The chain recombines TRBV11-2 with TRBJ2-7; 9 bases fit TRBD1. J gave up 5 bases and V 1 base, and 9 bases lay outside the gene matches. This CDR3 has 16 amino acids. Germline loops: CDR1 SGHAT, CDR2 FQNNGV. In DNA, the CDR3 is TGTGCCAGCAGCTTAGGGCCCGGGACAGGGATACACGAGCAGTACTTC. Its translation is CASSLGPGTGIHEQYF.

The CDR3 sequence: CASGEYEQYF. The CDR3 nucleotides are TGTGCCTCAGGGGAGTACGAGCAGTACTTC. The chain uses TRBV30 and TRBJ2-7; a possible D gene is TRBD1 (6 bases). The CDR3 loop spans 10 amino acids. V was trimmed by 7 bases and J by 4 bases, leaving 8 bases between them. Per the germline V gene, CDR1 is GTSNPN and CDR2 is SVGIG (reference sequence).

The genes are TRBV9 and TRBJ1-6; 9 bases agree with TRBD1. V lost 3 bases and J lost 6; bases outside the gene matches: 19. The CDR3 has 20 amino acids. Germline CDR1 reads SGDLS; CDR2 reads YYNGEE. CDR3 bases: TGTGCCAGCAGCGGGGCCCCTTCCGGACAGGGGAGTATTTTTAATTCACCCCTCCACTTT. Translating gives CASSGAPSGQGSIFNSPLHF.

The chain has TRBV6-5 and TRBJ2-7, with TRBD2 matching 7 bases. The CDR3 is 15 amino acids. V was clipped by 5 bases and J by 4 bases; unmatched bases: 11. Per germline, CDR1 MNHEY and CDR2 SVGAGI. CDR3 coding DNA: TGTGCCAGCAGTCATCTAGCGGAGAGACCTTACGAGCAGTACTTC. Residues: CASSHLAERPYEQYF.

DNA for the CDR3: TGTGCCAGCAGCTTAGTACAGGGGATACACGAGCAGTACTTC. Protein: CASSLVQGIHEQYF. The chain uses TRBV13 and TRBJ2-7; TRBD1 agrees at 7 bases. This CDR3 contains 14 residues. Germline CDR1 and CDR2: PRHDT and FYEKMQ (reference sequence). Losses at the gene ends were 1 base for V and 5 bases for J; bases not matched to a gene: 5.

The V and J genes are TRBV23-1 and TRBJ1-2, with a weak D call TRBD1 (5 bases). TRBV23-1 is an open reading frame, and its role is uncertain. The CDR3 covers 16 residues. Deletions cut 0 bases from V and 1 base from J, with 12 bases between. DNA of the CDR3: TGCGCCAGCAGTCAATCGAGGGACGGAGATAACTATGGCTACACCTTC. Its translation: CASSQSRDGDNYGYTF.

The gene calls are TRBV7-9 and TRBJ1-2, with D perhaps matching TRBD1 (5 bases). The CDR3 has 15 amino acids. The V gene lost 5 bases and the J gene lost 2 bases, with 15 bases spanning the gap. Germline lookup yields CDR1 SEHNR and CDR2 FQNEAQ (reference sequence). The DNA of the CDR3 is TGTGCCAGCAGCCGAGAGGGGATTACGAACTATGGCTACACCTTC. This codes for CASSREGITNYGYTF.

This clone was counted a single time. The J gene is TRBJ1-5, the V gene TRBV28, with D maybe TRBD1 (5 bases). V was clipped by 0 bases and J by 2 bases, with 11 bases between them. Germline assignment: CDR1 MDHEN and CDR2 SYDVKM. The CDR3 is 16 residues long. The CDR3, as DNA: TGTGCCAGCAGTTTATGGCAGGGTGAGGGCAATCAGCCCCAGCATTTT. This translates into CASSLWQGEGNQPQHF.

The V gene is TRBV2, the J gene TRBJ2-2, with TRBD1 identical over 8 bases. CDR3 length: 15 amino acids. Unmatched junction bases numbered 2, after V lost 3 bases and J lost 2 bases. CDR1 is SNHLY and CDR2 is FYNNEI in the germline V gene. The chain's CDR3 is CASSEDRANTGELFF. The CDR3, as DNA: TGTGCCAGCAGTGAGGACAGGGCCAACACCGGGGAGCTGTTTTTT.

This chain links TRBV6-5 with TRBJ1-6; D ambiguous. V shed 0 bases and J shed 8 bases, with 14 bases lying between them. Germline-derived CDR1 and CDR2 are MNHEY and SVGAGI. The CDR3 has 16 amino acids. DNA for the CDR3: TGTGCCAGCAGTTACTCGACGGGTTACGTGGATTCACCCCTCCACTTT. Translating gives CASSYSTGYVDSPLHF.

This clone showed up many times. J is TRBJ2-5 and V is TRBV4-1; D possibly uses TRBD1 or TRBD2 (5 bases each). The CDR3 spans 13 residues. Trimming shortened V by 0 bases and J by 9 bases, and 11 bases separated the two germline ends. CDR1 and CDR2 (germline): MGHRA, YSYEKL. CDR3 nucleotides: TGCGCCAGCAGCCAAGATTTGGGGGTCCCCCAGTACTTC. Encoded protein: CASSQDLGVPQYF.

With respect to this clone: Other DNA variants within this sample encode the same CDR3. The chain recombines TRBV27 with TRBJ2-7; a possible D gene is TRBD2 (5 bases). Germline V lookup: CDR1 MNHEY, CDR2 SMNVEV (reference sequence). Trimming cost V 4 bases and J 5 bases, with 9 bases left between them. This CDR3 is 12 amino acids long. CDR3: CASSSLGDEQYF. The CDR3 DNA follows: TGTGCCAGCAGTTCCCTCGGGGACGAGCAGTACTTC.